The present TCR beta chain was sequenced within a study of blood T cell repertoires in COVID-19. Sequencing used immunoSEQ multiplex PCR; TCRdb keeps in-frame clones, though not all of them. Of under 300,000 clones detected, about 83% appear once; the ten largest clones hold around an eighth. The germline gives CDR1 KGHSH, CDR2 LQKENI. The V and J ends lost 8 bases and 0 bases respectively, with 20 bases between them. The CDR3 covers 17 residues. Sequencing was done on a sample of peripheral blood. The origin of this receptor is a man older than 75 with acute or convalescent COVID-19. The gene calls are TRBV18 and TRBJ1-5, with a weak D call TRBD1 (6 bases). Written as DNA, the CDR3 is TGTGCCAGCCAGAACCGGGACAACTTTTATAGCAATCAGCCCCAGCATTTT. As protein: CASQNRDNFYSNQPQHF.